This T cell receptor beta chain stems from a study of beta chain features in type 1 diabetes. Overall study findings and caveats: A closer apparent resemblance between naive, central memory and Treg TCRB repertoires was seen in patients than in healthy donors. All four CD4+ subsets from Type 1 diabetes patients carried moderately but significantly shorter TCRB CDR3s.

In its sample, this clone was seen once. Its antigen remains unknown. This CDR3 has 16 residues. The germline CDR1 and CDR2 sequences are MNHEY and SVGAGI. Trimming took off 0 bases at V and 5 bases at J, with 13 bases between the two ends. Reverse transcribing all isolated RNA meant expressed TCRB transcripts were sequenced. The table came from immunoSEQ multiplex PCR; TCRdb's copy has only in-frame clones and leaves some out. The table records about 360,000 clones, around 12% of them present only once. Sequences were obtained from naive CD4+ T cells from blood. The chain combines TRBV6-5 with TRBJ1-4; D not resolved. This TCR was sampled from a man aged 18-30 years in good health. In DNA, the CDR3 is TGTGCCAGCAGTTACTCGAAGGGAGCCGGGAATGAAAAACTGTTTTTT. Protein sequence: CASSYSKGAGNEKLFF.